The 2 T cell receptor beta chains reported below all come from one sample, sequenced in a study of identical twins. MiXCR, run by TCRdb on the 5' RACE reads, gives a single entry per CDR3 protein. The sample includes 750,000 to 950,000 distinct CDR3 sequences, 9% to 15% of them seen just once. Separately, the same data were catalogued under a study of yellow fever vaccine responses in identical twins.

The specimen was PBMCs. Receptors were obtained from a woman aged 18-29 years in good health.

This clonotype appeared many times. The CDR3 region has the DNA TGTGCCAGCAGGGAAGCAGGGGGGAACACAGATACGCAGTATTTT. It specifies CASREAGGNTDTQYF. The J gene is TRBJ2-3, the V gene TRBV28; a weak D match, TRBD1 (7 bases). CDR1 is MDHEN, CDR2 SYDVKM, per germline. V gave up 6 bases and J gave up 2 bases, with 15 bases separating them. This CDR3 is built from 15 residues.

This chain connects TRBV7-6 to TRBJ1-1; the D is unclear. The CDR3 totals 16 residues. V lost 1 base and J 1 base, leaving 13 bases between the germline ends. Germline CDR1 is SGHVS and CDR2 is FNYEAQ. CDR3 region: CASSLGSGHSNTEAFF. The CDR3, as DNA: TGTGCCAGCAGCTTAGGGTCTGGGCATTCGAACACTGAAGCTTTCTTT.